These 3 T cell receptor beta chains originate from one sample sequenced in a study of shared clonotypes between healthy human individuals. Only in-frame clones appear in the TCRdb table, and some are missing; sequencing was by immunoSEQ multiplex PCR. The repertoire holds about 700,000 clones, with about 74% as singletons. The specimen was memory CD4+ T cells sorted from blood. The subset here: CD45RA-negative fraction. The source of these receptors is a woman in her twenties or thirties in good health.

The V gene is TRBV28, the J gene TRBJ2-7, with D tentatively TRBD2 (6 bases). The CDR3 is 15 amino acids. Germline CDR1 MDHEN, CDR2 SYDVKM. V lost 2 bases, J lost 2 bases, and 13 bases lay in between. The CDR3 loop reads CASSLGWEAAYEQYF. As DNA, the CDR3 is TGTGCCAGCAGTTTAGGGTGGGAGGCCGCCTACGAGCAGTACTTC.

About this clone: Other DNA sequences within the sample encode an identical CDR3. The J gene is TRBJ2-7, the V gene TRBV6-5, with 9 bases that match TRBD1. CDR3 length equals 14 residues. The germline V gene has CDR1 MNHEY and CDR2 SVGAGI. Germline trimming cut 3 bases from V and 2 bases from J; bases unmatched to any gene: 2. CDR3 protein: CASSYTGGPYEQYF. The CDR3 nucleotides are TGTGCCAGCAGTTATACAGGGGGCCCCTACGAGCAGTACTTC.

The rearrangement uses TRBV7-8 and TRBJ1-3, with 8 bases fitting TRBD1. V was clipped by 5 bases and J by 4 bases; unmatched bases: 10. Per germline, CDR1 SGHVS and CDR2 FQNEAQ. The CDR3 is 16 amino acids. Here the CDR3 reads CASSPSSQGGGNTIYF. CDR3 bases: TGTGCCAGCAGCCCGTCCTCACAGGGGGGAGGAAACACCATATATTTT.